A selection of T cell receptor beta chains follows, all from one sample in a study of cytomegalovirus exposure and HLA in healthy donors. TCRdb keeps only in-frame clones here, not all; method: immunoSEQ multiplex PCR. The sample includes about 200,000 clones. The material sequenced was PBMCs. These receptors were collected from a man aged 30 to 39 in good health and CMV-seronegative. Both conserved end residues are part of each CDR3. The order of the fields is V gene, J gene, D gene, CDR3 protein, CDR3 DNA. D genes are given only for firm matches.

V: TRBV28
J: TRBJ2-1
D: .
CDR3: CASMGASLYNEQFF
DNA: TGTGCCAGCATGGGGGCTAGCCTTTACAATGAGCAGTTCTTC

V: TRBV5-1
J: TRBJ2-1
D: TRBD2
CDR3: CASSDLTSGAYNEQFF
DNA: TGCGCCAGCAGCGACCTAACTAGCGGGGCCTACAATGAGCAGTTCTTC

V: TRBV7-7
J: TRBJ2-7
D: TRBD2
CDR3: CASSAGTSGSYEQYF
DNA: TGTGCCAGCAGCGCCGGGACTAGCGGTTCCTACGAGCAGTATTTC

V: TRBV6-5
J: TRBJ2-7
D: TRBD2
CDR3: CASSYSSGGSSYEQYF
DNA: TGTGCCAGCAGTTACTCCAGCGGGGGATCTTCCTACGAGCAGTACTTC

V: TRBV19
J: TRBJ1-6
D: .
CDR3: CASRGPLTSPLHF
DNA: TGTGCCAGCAGAGGCCCTCTTACCTCACCCCTCCACTTT

V: TRBV14
J: TRBJ2-6
D: TRBD1
CDR3: CASSQSDRGLLRSGANVLTF
DNA: TGTGCCAGCAGCCAATCGGACAGGGGACTCCTAAGATCTGGGGCCAACGTCCTGACTTTC

V: TRBV7-2
J: TRBJ1-5
D: TRBD1
CDR3: CASSIRGLGNQPQHF
DNA: TGTGCCAGCAGCATCAGGGGGCTAGGCAATCAGCCCCAGCATTTT

V: TRBV7-3
J: TRBJ2-1
D: .
CDR3: CASSLTVENNEQFF
DNA: TGTGCCAGCAGCTTAACAGTTGAGAACAATGAGCAGTTCTTC

V: TRBV9
J: TRBJ2-3
D: TRBD1
CDR3: CASSVVPGQGDTQYF
DNA: TGTGCCAGCAGCGTAGTGCCGGGACAGGGAGATACGCAGTATTTT

V: TRBV7-6
J: TRBJ2-7
D: TRBD2
CDR3: CASSPGLAGRSYEQYF
DNA: TGTGCCAGCAGCCCAGGACTAGCGGGGCGCTCCTACGAGCAGTACTTC

V: TRBV5-1
J: TRBJ2-1
D: TRBD2
CDR3: CASSLYGTSGGNEQFF
DNA: TGCGCCAGCAGCTTGTACGGGACTAGCGGGGGTAATGAGCAGTTCTTC

V: TRBV11-3
J: TRBJ1-2
D: TRBD1
CDR3: CASSLVDRADYGYTF
DNA: TGTGCCAGCAGCTTAGTGGACAGGGCGGACTATGGCTACACCTTC

V: TRBV27
J: TRBJ1-4
D: TRBD1
CDR3: CASSLYGQVASANEKLFF
DNA: TGTGCCAGCAGTTTATACGGACAGGTGGCCTCTGCTAATGAAAAACTGTTTTTT

V: TRBV7-2
J: TRBJ2-1
D: .
CDR3: CASSPGWDEQFF
DNA: TGTGCCAGCAGCCCCGGGTGGGATGAGCAGTTCTTC

V: TRBV10-2
J: TRBJ2-1
D: .
CDR3: CASSELPSSAGNEQFF
DNA: TGCGCCAGCAGTGAGTTGCCGTCAAGTGCGGGTAATGAGCAGTTCTTC